Here is one T cell receptor beta chain with its context. Antigen unknown. Both CD45RO+ cells and CCR7-negative CD45RA+ TemRA cells were combined to make up CD8 memory. Splitting of each subset's genomic DNA was done evenly across several immunoSEQ plates. Method: immunoSEQ multiplex PCR; TCRdb's copy keeps in-frame clones and lacks some. Here the sample spans around 320,000 clones, 80% to 90% being singletons. The data belong to a study of shared clonotypes between healthy human individuals. Points from the study as a whole: Sorted-subset sequencing, rarefaction showed, was incomplete despite large depth.

The V gene's germline CDR1 is SGHAT and CDR2 FQNNGV. V gave up 5 bases and J gave up 4 bases, with 16 bases separating them. The CDR3 totals 15 residues. The sample comprised memory CD8+ T cells sorted from blood. Subset: CD45RO+ cells pooled with CCR7-negative TemRA cells. V gene TRBV11-2 combines with J gene TRBJ2-3; D possibly corresponds to TRBD2 (6 bases). The clonotype originates from a man aged 18 to 29 in good health. The CDR3 sequence is CASSARGIAADTQYF. CDR3 DNA: TGTGCCAGCAGCGCCCGGGGGATAGCCGCAGATACGCAGTATTTT.